This T cell receptor beta chain was identified during a study of HIV-infected children after antiretroviral therapy interruption. Unique molecular identifiers were included in an RNA-based 3' RACE TCR library. MiXCR was run by TCRdb on the 3' RACE reads, yielding one entry per CDR3 protein. This sample has around 47,000 distinct CDR3 sequences; more than 3.5% occur once, and the top ten carry roughly 0.7%. The germline gives CDR1 MDHEN, CDR2 SYDVKM. CDR3 size: 16 residues. The V segment lost 7 bases and the J segment 2 bases; nucleotides outside the gene matches: 7. Treatment in this sample: PENTA 11 planned treatment interruption arm or continuous ART arm. This clonotype was seen at least ten times.

This chain links TRBV28 with TRBJ1-6; 8 positions match TRBD1. The receptor was isolated from a pool of human donors with HIV. Sequences were derived from CD45RA+ CD4+ T cells from PBMCs, pooled from several time points, sampled from a donor given antiretroviral therapy, either interrupted or continuous. Sample subset: naive CD4+ CD45RA+ CD45RO- T cells. Here the CDR3 DNA reads TGTGCCAGCACCCCAGGGGGCCTCGCCTATAATTCACCCCTCCACTTT. This codes for CASTPGGLAYNSPLHF.